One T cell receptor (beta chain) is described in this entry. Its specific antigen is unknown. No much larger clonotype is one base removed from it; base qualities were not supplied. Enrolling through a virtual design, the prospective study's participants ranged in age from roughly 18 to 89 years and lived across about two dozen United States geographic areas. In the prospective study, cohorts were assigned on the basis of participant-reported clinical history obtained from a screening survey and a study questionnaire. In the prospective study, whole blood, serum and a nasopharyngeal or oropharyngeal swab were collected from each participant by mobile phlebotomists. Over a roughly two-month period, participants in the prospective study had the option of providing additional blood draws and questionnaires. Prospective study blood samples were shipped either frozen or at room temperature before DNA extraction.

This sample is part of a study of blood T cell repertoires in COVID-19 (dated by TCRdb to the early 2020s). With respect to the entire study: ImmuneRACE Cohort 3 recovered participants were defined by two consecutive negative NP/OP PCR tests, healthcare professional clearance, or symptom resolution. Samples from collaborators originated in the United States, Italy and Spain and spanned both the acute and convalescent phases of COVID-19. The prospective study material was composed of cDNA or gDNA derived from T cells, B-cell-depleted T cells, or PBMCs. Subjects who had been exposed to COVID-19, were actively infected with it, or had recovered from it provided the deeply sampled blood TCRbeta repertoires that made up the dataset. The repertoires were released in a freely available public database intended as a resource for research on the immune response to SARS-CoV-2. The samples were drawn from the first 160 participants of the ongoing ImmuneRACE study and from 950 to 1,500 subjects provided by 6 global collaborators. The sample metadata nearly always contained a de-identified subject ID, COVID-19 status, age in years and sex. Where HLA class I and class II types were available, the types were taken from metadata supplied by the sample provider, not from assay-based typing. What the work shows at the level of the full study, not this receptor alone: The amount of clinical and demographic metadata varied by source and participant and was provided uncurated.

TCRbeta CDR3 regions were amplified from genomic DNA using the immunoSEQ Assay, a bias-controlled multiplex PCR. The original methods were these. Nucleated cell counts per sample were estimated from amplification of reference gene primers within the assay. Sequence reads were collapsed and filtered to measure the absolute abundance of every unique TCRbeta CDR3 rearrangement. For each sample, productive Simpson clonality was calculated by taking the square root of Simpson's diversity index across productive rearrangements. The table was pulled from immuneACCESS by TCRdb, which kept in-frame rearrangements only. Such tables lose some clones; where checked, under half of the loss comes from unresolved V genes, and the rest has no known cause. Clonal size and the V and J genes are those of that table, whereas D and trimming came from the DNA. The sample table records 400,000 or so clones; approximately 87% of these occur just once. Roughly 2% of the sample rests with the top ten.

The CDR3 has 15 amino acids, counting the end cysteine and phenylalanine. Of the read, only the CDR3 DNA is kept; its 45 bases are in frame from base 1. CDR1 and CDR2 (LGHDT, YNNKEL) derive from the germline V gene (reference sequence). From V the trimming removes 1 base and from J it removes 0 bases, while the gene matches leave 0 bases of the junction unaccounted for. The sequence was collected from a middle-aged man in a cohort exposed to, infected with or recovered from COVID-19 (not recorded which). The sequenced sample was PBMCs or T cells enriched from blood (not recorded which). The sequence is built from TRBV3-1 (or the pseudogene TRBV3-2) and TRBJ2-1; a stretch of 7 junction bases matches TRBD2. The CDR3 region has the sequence CASSQVAGSYNEQFF. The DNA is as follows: TGTGCCAGCAGCCAAGTAGCGGGCTCCTACAATGAGCAGTTCTTC.